The following is a TCR beta chain sequence with its context. The assay was immunoSEQ multiplex PCR, and TCRdb's table has in-frame clones only and misses some. The sample holds 130,000 or so clones, 84% seen once. The source of the sample is a study of blood T cell repertoires in COVID-19. The CDR3 is 16 residues long. The V gene's germline CDR1 is MDHEN and CDR2 SYDVKM. Between the trimmed V and J ends, which lost 7 bases and 5 bases, there was a span of 23 bases. Sequenced material: PBMCs or T cells enriched from blood (not recorded which). The source is a woman aged 30 to 39 who had recovered from COVID-19. This chain joins TRBV28 and TRBJ1-1; no firm D call. The CDR3: CASTALDSREWTEAFF. For the CDR3, the DNA is TGTGCCAGCACCGCTTTGGACTCACGGGAGTGGACTGAAGCTTTCTTT.